Below, one T cell receptor (beta chain) is given with its context. Germline loops: CDR1 SGHRS, CDR2 YFSETQ. This CDR3 is 14 amino acids long. V dropped 4 bases and J dropped 3 bases, with 14 bases sitting between them. Here immunoSEQ multiplex PCR was the method, and the copy in TCRdb shows in-frame clones only, minus some. Of some 140,000 clones listed, about four fifths are singletons. This sample stems from a study of blood T cell repertoires in COVID-19. The TCR sequence derives from a man aged 35 to 55 with acute COVID-19. The sample comprised PBMCs or T cells enriched from blood (not recorded which). The chain recombines TRBV5-1 with TRBJ2-7; a possible D gene is TRBD2 (6 bases). CDR3 amino acids: CASSLLGGFYEQYF. The CDR3 DNA reads TGCGCCAGCAGCCTACTCGGGGGTTTCTACGAGCAGTACTTC. Full variable domain (rest looked up from reference TRBV5-1 and TRBJ2-7): KAGVTQTPRYLIKTRGQQVTLSCSPISGHRSVSWYQQTPGQGLQFLFEYFSETQRNKGNFPGRFSGRQFSNSRSEMNVSTLELGDSALYLCASSLLGGFYEQYFGPGTRLTVT.